This T cell receptor beta chain originates from a study of shared clonotypes between healthy human individuals. The authors' processing: Junction-only sequences without quality scores were provided by ImmunoSEQ, so filtering was different. Clones were sequenced by immunoSEQ multiplex PCR, and TCRdb holds only the in-frame ones, with some missing. D and trimming were read from the DNA, whereas the V and J calls and clone size are those reported in that table. Of about half a million clones in the sample, approximately 78% were seen once. In germline, CDR1 is MNHEY, CDR2 SMNVEV (reference sequence). V was clipped by 5 bases and J by 6 bases; unmatched bases: 7. CDR3 length: 13 residues. This clone turned up a few times.

The clonotype originates from a woman between 40 and 55 years old in good health. Some clones in this sample may be carry-over from other donors' samples. The gene calls are TRBV27 and TRBJ2-7, with 7 bases identical to TRBD2. Sequenced: PBMCs. The CDR3 here is CASSTGLGFEQYF. CDR3 sequence (DNA): TGTGCCAGCAGTACAGGACTAGGTTTCGAGCAGTACTTC.